This paragraph covers one T cell receptor beta chain sequence. Its antigen is not identified. This sample was taken from a study of radiotherapy plus CTLA-4 blockade in lung cancer. Looking at the study overall: Of all patients, approximately 20% responded objectively and roughly 31% showed disease control.

CTLA-4 blockade using ipilimumab, together with focal radiation, was received by patients with chemo-refractory metastatic non-small-cell lung cancer. V dropped 3 bases and J dropped 14 bases, with 8 bases sitting between them. Per germline, CDR1 SGHVT and CDR2 SQSDAQ. CDR3 length equals 10 residues. Study-level findings and limits: Clones of tumor-derived TCRs expanded in blood after radiotherapy plus ipilimumab.

TCRdb's table, derived via immunoSEQ multiplex PCR, lists solely in-frame clones and lacks some. The data contain about 110,000 clones, 81% of them singletons. The source is a human donor with non-small cell lung cancer that progressed on radiotherapy plus ipilimumab. Some clones in this sample may be carry-over from other donors' samples. The rearrangement links TRBV7-4 to TRBJ2-1; D ambiguous. This specimen consisted of peripheral blood, obtained from a patient treated with radiotherapy plus ipilimumab. The CDR3 spells CASSLIVKFF. Written as DNA, the CDR3 is TGTGCCAGCAGCTTGATCGTCAAGTTCTTC.